This is a list of T cell receptor beta chains from one sample in a study of T-cell memory formation after mild COVID-19. MiXCR, run by TCRdb on the 5' RACE reads, gives a single entry per CDR3 protein. The sample has around 510,000 distinct CDR3 sequences, roughly 22% seen once. Sequencing input: PBMCs or a T cell subset sorted from them (not recorded which). The receptors derive from an adult woman who had mild COVID-19 (a few samples of this study predate the infection). Cell type and time point are not known. Each CDR3 is given with its conserved first and last residue. A D gene is named only where the DNA matches it firmly. Size values are once, few and many counts, or a class for expanded clones, and some rows have none.

v_gene,j_gene,d_gene,abundance,CDR3nt,CDR3aa
TRBV2,TRBJ2-3,NA,few,TGTGCCAGCAGTGGAGATGCGGAAACCGTCACAGATACGCAGTATTTT,CASSGDAETVTDTQYF
TRBV20-1,TRBJ1-1,NA,few,TGCAGTGCTAGGGTGAACACTGAAGCTTTCTTT,CSARVNTEAFF
TRBV4-1,TRBJ1-6,TRBD1,NA,TGCGCCAGCAGCCACAGGGAACAGGGGGTGAATTCACCCCTCCACTTT,CASSHREQGVNSPLHF
TRBV4-1,TRBJ1-6,NA,few,TGCGCCAGCAGCCAGGTTCTAGAGGGGCGGTCACCCCTCCACTTT,CASSQVLEGRSPLHF
TRBV24-1,TRBJ1-5,NA,NA,TGTGCCACCAGTGATTCCGGGTTTAGCCAGCCCCAGCATTTT,CATSDSGFSQPQHF
TRBV20-1,TRBJ1-2,NA,NA,TGCAGTGCCCTAGACATATGGGCCTATGGCTACACCTTC,CSALDIWAYGYTF
TRBV12-3/TRBV12-4,TRBJ1-1,TRBD1,NA,TGTGCCAGCAGTCCCGGACAGGGTAGCCGAGCTTTCTTT,CASSPGQGSRAFF
TRBV7-9,TRBJ2-1,TRBD2,NA,TGTGCCAGCAGCTCCAGACGGACTAGCGGGAGTAATGAGCAGTTCTTC,CASSSRRTSGSNEQFF
TRBV5-1,TRBJ2-7,TRBD1,NA,TGCGCCAGCAGCGGGTGGGGGACAGACGACTACGAGCAGTACTTC,CASSGWGTDDYEQYF
TRBV5-1,TRBJ1-1,NA,NA,TGCGCCAGCAGCTTGCAGCTCGAGTTGAACACTGAAGCTTTCTTT,CASSLQLELNTEAFF
TRBV20-1,TRBJ2-1,TRBD2,few,TGCAGTGCTAGAGTGGGGACTAGCGGGAGAGGGGGCAATGAGCAGTTCTTC,CSARVGTSGRGGNEQFF
TRBV29-1,TRBJ1-2,TRBD1,NA,TGCAGCGTCTACCCTGGACAGGCCTATGGCTACACCTTC,CSVYPGQAYGYTF
TRBV29-1,TRBJ2-5,TRBD1,NA,TGCAGCGCGGGACAGGGTCAAGAGACCCAGTACTTC,CSAGQGQETQYF
TRBV27,TRBJ2-1,NA,few,TGTGCCAGCAGTTTGGTAGGACTCGCCTACAATGAGCAGTTCTTC,CASSLVGLAYNEQFF
TRBV5-1,TRBJ2-1,TRBD2,NA,TGCGCCAGCGGGGTCGGGGGGGCCGCGGGCTACAATGAGCAGTTCTTC,CASGVGGAAGYNEQFF
TRBV12-3/TRBV12-4,TRBJ2-3,NA,many,TGTGCCAGCAGTTTACAGGGAGGCACAGATACGCAGTATTTT,CASSLQGGTDTQYF
TRBV5-1,TRBJ2-3,TRBD1,few,TGCGCCAGCAGCGTTACAGGGGGCTTGTATACGCAGTATTTT,CASSVTGGLYTQYF
TRBV6-2/TRBV6-3,TRBJ1-1,NA,NA,TGTGCCAGCAGTTATGGGGGGCACACTGAAGCTTTCTTT,CASSYGGHTEAFF
TRBV3-1,TRBJ2-7,NA,few,TGTGCCAGCAGCCAAGCGTCGGGAAAGCAGCCGTCCTACGAGCAGTACTTC,CASSQASGKQPSYEQYF
TRBV4-2,TRBJ2-2,NA,few,TGTGCCAGCAGCCCATTGGGGAGGACGAGCGGCGGGGAGCTGTTTTTT,CASSPLGRTSGGELFF
TRBV12-3/TRBV12-4,TRBJ1-4,NA,once,TGTGCCAGCAGTTTAGTCCGGGTTGGTAATGAAAAACTGTTTTTT,CASSLVRVGNEKLFF
TRBV2,TRBJ2-7,NA,NA,TGTGCCAGCAGGCTTACAGACTACGAGCAGTACTTC,CASRLTDYEQYF
TRBV30,TRBJ2-7,NA,NA,TGTGCCTGGAGTCGAAGCGGCTACGAGCAGTACTTC,CAWSRSGYEQYF
TRBV7-8,TRBJ1-2,NA,NA,TGTGCCAGCAGCTTAGCGCCCCTGGGGGGCTACACCTTC,CASSLAPLGGYTF